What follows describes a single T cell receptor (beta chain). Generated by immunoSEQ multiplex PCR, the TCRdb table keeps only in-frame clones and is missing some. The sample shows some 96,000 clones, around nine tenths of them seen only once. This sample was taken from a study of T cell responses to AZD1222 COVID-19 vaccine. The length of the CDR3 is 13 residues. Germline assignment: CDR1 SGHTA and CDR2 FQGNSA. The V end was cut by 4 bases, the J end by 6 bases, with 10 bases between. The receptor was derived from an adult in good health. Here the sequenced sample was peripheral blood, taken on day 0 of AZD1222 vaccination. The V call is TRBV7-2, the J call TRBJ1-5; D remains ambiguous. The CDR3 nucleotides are TGTGCCAGCAGCTCCCGGCGGCTTCAGCCCCAGCATTTT. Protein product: CASSSRRLQPQHF.